Below are 29 T cell receptor beta chains sequenced from a single sample in a study of beta chain features in type 1 diabetes. What was sequenced were expressed TCRB transcripts, since all of the isolated RNA had been reverse transcribed. Generated by immunoSEQ multiplex PCR, the TCRdb table keeps only in-frame clones and is missing some. The sample holds under 450,000 clones, about 15% seen once. Sequenced: naive CD4+ T cells from blood. Source of these receptors: a man aged 25-45 years in good health.

The chain couples TRBV10-3 to TRBJ2-3; TRBD2 matches 9 bases. Trimming at V came to 3 bases and at J to 5 bases, leaving 6 bases not matched to a gene. Germline loops: CDR1 ENHRY, CDR2 SYGVKD. CDR3 length: 15 residues. The DNA of the CDR3 is TGTGCCATCAGTGAAGCTAGCGGGACTGGAGATACGCAGTATTTT. This translates into CAISEASGTGDTQYF.

This clone has more than one count but fewer than ten. This chain connects TRBV10-3 to TRBJ2-3; the D gene is possibly TRBD2 (6 bases). This CDR3 has 16 amino acids. Between the trimmed V and J ends, which lost 5 bases and 1 base, there was a span of 16 bases. Germline-derived CDR1 and CDR2 are ENHRY and SYGVKD. CDR3 coding DNA: TGTGCCATCAGTACTAGCCGAGCGGCCCGCACAGATACGCAGTATTTT. The encoded protein is CAISTSRAARTDTQYF.

The chain uses TRBV7-3 and TRBJ2-5; 8 bases match TRBD2. Germline V gene lookup returns CDR1 SGHTA and CDR2 FQGTGA. V trimming: 5 bases; J trimming: 9 bases; junction bases outside the gene matches: 14. This CDR3 contains 15 residues. DNA for the CDR3: TGTGCCAGCAGCCCAGCTGGGACTAGGGCCGCGGCCCAGTACTTC. Residues: CASSPAGTRAAAQYF.

This clone was counted only a few times. The chain combines TRBV27 with TRBJ2-7; a weak D match, TRBD2 (5 bases). The germline V gene encodes CDR1 MNHEY and CDR2 SMNVEV (reference sequence). Trimming left V 2 bases short and J 7 bases short, with 15 bases between. This CDR3 is 14 amino acids long. The CDR3, as DNA: TGTGCCAGCAGTTTAAAGGGCGGGTTGCTTGAGCAGTACGTC. This sequence encodes CASSLKGGLLEQYV.

This clone is a singleton in its sample. This chain links TRBV27 with TRBJ1-2, with 8 bases lining up with TRBD1. The CDR3 is 15 amino acids. Losses at the gene ends were 5 bases for V and 4 bases for J; bases not matched to a gene: 9. Germline CDR1 reads MNHEY; CDR2 reads SMNVEV (reference sequence). CDR3 sequence reads: CASSPVDRGIYGYTF. The CDR3 nucleotides are TGTGCCAGCAGTCCCGTCGACAGGGGAATCTATGGCTACACCTTC.

V is TRBV7-9 and J is TRBJ1-4, with no clear D. The germline CDR1 and CDR2 sequences are SEHNR and FQNEAQ (reference sequence). There are 15 residues in the CDR3. V was shortened by 2 bases and J by 3 bases, with 10 bases between the two germline ends. The CDR3 reads CASSLNRGSNEKLFF. The DNA for the CDR3 is TGTGCCAGCAGCTTAAATCGGGGTTCTAATGAAAAACTGTTTTTT.

The rearrangement links TRBV27 to TRBJ2-7; 9 bases are a match to TRBD2. Germline CDR1 MNHEY, CDR2 SMNVEV (reference sequence). This CDR3 region has 14 residues. Losses at the gene ends were 2 bases for V and 5 bases for J; bases not matched to a gene: 4. In DNA form, the CDR3 reads TGTGCCAGCAGTTTACTAGCGGGACAACACGAGCAGTACGTC. As protein: CASSLLAGQHEQYV.

CDR3 DNA: TGTGCCAGCAGTCAACCAGCGGGGGGATGGCAGTACTTC. This translates into CASSQPAGGWQYF. The rearrangement links TRBV5-6 to TRBJ2-7; 9 bases align to TRBD2. CDR1 and CDR2 (germline): SGHDT, YYEEEE. This CDR3 region has 13 residues. V lost 5 bases to trimming and J lost 9 bases; unmatched junction nucleotides: 9.

This clone was counted only a few times. The rearrangement joins TRBV9 to TRBJ2-1, with 7 bases fitting TRBD2. CDR3 length: 16 residues. Germline V gives CDR1 SGDLS, CDR2 YYNGEE. V shed 4 bases, J shed 4 bases, and the junction held 11 bases outside the gene matches. The CDR3 reads CASSFSSGGTYNEQFF. The CDR3 DNA reads TGTGCCAGCAGCTTCTCCTCCGGGGGGACGTACAATGAGCAGTTCTTC.

The chain couples TRBV14 to TRBJ2-7; 15 nucleotides align to TRBD2. The CDR3 has 16 residues. V shed 4 bases, J shed 4 bases, and the junction held 5 bases outside the gene matches. Looked up from germline, CDR1 is SGHDN and CDR2 is FVKESK. The CDR3 spells CASSRGLAGGGYEQYV. In DNA form, the CDR3 reads TGTGCCAGCAGCCGGGGACTAGCGGGAGGAGGTTACGAGCAGTACGTC.

The chain recombines TRBV7-2 with TRBJ2-1; 7 bases fit TRBD1. Trimming cost V 2 bases and J 9 bases; bases outside gene matches: 10. The germline CDR1 and CDR2 sequences are SGHTA and FQGNSA. The CDR3 has 15 amino acids. DNA of the CDR3: TGTGCCAGCAGCTTAACGTCGACAGGGACGGGTGAGCAGTTCTTC. As protein: CASSLTSTGTGEQFF. The variable domain in full, completed from reference TRBV7-2 and TRBJ2-1, reads GAGVSQSPSNKVTEKGKDVELRCDPISGHTALYWYRQSLGQGLEFLIYFQGNSAPDKSGLPSDRFSAERTGGSVSTLTIQRTQQEDSAVYLCASSLTSTGTGEQFFGPGTRLTVL.

This rearrangement joins TRBV9 to TRBJ2-5; possibly TRBD2 for D (5 bases). V was clipped by 0 bases and J by 2 bases, with 14 bases between them. Germline values: CDR1 SGDLS, CDR2 YYNGEE. This CDR3 region has 16 residues. This chain's CDR3 is CASSVAIGKAQETQYF. CDR3 coding DNA: TGTGCCAGCAGCGTAGCTATCGGGAAGGCGCAAGAGACCCAGTACTTC.

This clone was observed a few times. The V call is TRBV19, the J call TRBJ2-3, with 9 bases aligning to TRBD2. This CDR3 is built from 15 residues. From germline, CDR1 is LNHDA and CDR2 SQIVND (reference sequence). V lost 3 bases and J lost 4; bases outside the gene matches: 5. The CDR3 region is CASSIGGGAADTQYF. Written as DNA, the CDR3 is TGTGCCAGTAGTATTGGCGGGGGGGCCGCAGATACGCAGTATTTT.

The V gene is TRBV29-1, the J gene TRBJ1-1; D is undetermined. The CDR3 loop spans 16 amino acids. CDR1 SQVTM and CDR2 ANQGSEA come from the germline V gene. The V gene lost 4 bases and the J gene lost 0 bases, with 18 bases spanning the gap. CDR3 sequence reads: CSVVVPYRIMNTEAFF. CDR3 sequence (DNA): TGCAGCGTTGTGGTCCCTTATAGGATCATGAACACTGAAGCTTTCTTT. Full variable domain (rest looked up from reference TRBV29-1 and TRBJ1-1): SAVISQKPSRDICQRGTSLTIQCQVDSQVTMMFWYRQQPGQSLTLIATANQGSEATYESGFVIDKFPISRPNLTFSTLTVSNMSPEDSSIYLCSVVVPYRIMNTEAFFGQGTRLTVV.

V usage is TRBV9 and J usage is TRBJ2-3; D uncertain. The CDR3 extends over 14 amino acids. Germline V gives CDR1 SGDLS, CDR2 YYNGEE. Trimming pared 1 base from V and 2 bases from J, leaving 8 bases between. The CDR3 coding sequence is TGTGCCAGCAGCGTATATTTAGTCACAGATACGCAGTATTTT. Amino acids: CASSVYLVTDTQYF.

The chain employs TRBV9 and TRBJ2-1, with 7 nucleotides matching TRBD1. The germline CDR1 and CDR2 sequences are SGDLS and YYNGEE. CDR3 length: 16 residues. V trimming: 3 bases; J trimming: 6 bases; junction bases outside the gene matches: 12. The CDR3 loop is CASSATGSRLSNEQFF. DNA of the CDR3: TGTGCCAGCAGCGCGACAGGGTCGAGACTAAGCAATGAGCAGTTCTTC.

This clone was counted only a few times. The genes are TRBV29-1 and TRBJ1-2; D perhaps matches TRBD1 (5 bases). V was clipped by 2 bases and J by 4 bases, with 8 bases between them. Germline CDR1 and CDR2: SQVTM and ANQGSEA. The CDR3 length is 12 residues. In DNA, the CDR3 is TGCAGCGTTGAAAACAGGATCTATGGCTACACCTTC. Its protein is CSVENRIYGYTF.

The table lists this clone with a few counts. Sequence at one end of the junction differs from germline and may be a read error. The chain couples TRBV7-3 to TRBJ2-1, with a possible D match to TRBD2 (6 bases). The CDR3 consists of 13 residues. Germline V CDR1 and CDR2: SGHTA, FQGTGA. The CDR3 region has the DNA TGTGCCAGCAGCCTAACTTTCGGGACTCAGCAGTTCTTC. Translating gives CASSLTFGTQQFF.

This clone was recorded a few times. As DNA, the CDR3 is TGTGCCAGTAGGCAGCCTAGCACAGATACGCAGTATTTT. It translates to CASRQPSTDTQYF. The V gene is TRBV19, the J gene TRBJ2-3; D is ambiguous. Per the germline V gene, CDR1 is LNHDA and CDR2 is SQIVND (reference sequence). V shed 6 bases and J shed 0 bases, with 7 bases lying between them. CDR3 length equals 13 residues. The full variable domain, rest sourced from reference TRBV19 and TRBJ2-3, is DGGITQSPKYLFRKEGQNVTLSCEQNLNHDAMYWYRQDPGQGLRLIYYSQIVNDFQKGDIAEGYSVSREKKESFPLTVTSAQKNPTAFYLCASRQPSTDTQYFGPGTRLTVL.

This sequence joins TRBV5-1 and TRBJ2-1; no definite D call. The CDR3 totals 12 residues. Germline loops: CDR1 SGHRS, CDR2 YFSETQ. V was shortened by 0 bases and J by 7 bases, with 5 bases between the two germline ends. CDR3 coding DNA: TGCGCCAGCAGCTTGGATGGGAATGAGCAGTTCTTC. Its protein is CASSLDGNEQFF.

Ten or more counts support this clone. This chain uses TRBV14 with TRBJ2-5; 9 bases are a match to TRBD1. J lost 5 bases, V lost 4 bases, and 5 bases had no gene match. The germline CDR1 and CDR2 sequences are SGHDN and FVKESK. The CDR3 length is 14 residues. CDR3 in amino acids: CASSRDRATETQYF. CDR3 in DNA: TGTGCCAGCAGCCGGGACAGGGCGACTGAGACCCAGTACTTC. Full variable domain (outside the CDR3, taken from reference TRBV14 and TRBJ2-5): EAGVTQFPSHSVIEKGQTVTLRCDPISGHDNLYWYRRVMGKEIKFLLHFVKESKQDESGMPNNRFLAERTGGTYSTLKVQPAELEDSGVYFCASSRDRATETQYFGPGTRLLVL.

This clone was detected only a few times. This chain connects TRBV5-1 to TRBJ2-3; 9 bases match TRBD2. The germline V gene encodes CDR1 SGHRS and CDR2 YFSETQ. The CDR3 contains 15 residues. Losses at the gene ends were 4 bases for V and 2 bases for J; bases not matched to a gene: 5. CDR3 protein: CASSRSGRTTDTQYF. CDR3 nucleotides: TGCGCCAGCAGCAGGAGCGGGAGGACCACAGATACGCAGTATTTT.

A remark on this clone: A much larger clone lies one base from this, so it may be a read error. Within the sample, other DNA sequences also encode this same CDR3. The chain links TRBV2 to TRBJ2-3; D remains ambiguous. Germline loops: CDR1 SNHLY, CDR2 FYNNEI. The CDR3 has 11 amino acids. Trimming stripped 6 bases from V and 3 bases from J, with 4 bases between. CDR3 DNA sequence: TGTGCCAGCAGCGAGACAGATACGCAGTATTTT. Translated: CASSETDTQYF. The whole variable domain, remainder taken from reference TRBV2 and TRBJ2-3, is EPEVTQTPSHQVTQMGQEVILRCVPISNHLYFYWYRQILGQKVEFLVSFYNNEISEKSEIFDDQFSVERPDGSNFTLKIRSTKLEDSAMYFCASSETDTQYFGPGTRLTVL.

The chain is built from TRBV5-4 and TRBJ2-3; TRBD1 might be the D (6 bases). CDR1 and CDR2 (germline): SGHNT, YYREEE (reference sequence). Trimming pared 4 bases from V and 1 base from J, leaving 13 bases between. The CDR3 is 15 residues long. The CDR3 DNA reads TGTGCCAGCAGCCCAAGAAGACAGGGCACAGATACGCAGTATTTT. It specifies CASSPRRQGTDTQYF.

This chain uses TRBV9 with TRBJ1-1; D remains unclear. There are 13 residues in the CDR3. V lost 4 bases to trimming and J lost 1 base, with 8 bases between them. Germline loops: CDR1 SGDLS, CDR2 YYNGEE. The CDR3 loop reads CASSLGRNTEAFF. CDR3 DNA sequence: TGTGCCAGCAGCCTCGGACGGAACACTGAAGCTTTCTTT.

The V and J genes are TRBV30 and TRBJ2-3, with D maybe TRBD2 (6 bases). V lost 5 bases and J lost 11, with 11 bases in between. Germline CDR1 reads GTSNPN; CDR2 reads SVGIG (reference sequence). This CDR3 contains 10 residues. CDR3 sequence reads: CAWGTGGQYF. Written as DNA, the CDR3 is TGTGCCTGGGGGACCGGGGGGCAGTATTTT.

This chain uses TRBV10-1 with TRBJ1-5, with TRBD1 identical over 7 bases. The CDR3 spans 18 residues. V trimming: 8 bases; J trimming: 1 base; junction bases outside the gene matches: 17. Per the germline V gene, CDR1 is WNHNN and CDR2 is SYGVQD (reference sequence). CDR3 DNA: TGCGCCAGCGCCAAGCAGGGGGAAGGGCCACGCAGCAATCAGCCCCAGCATTTT. Protein product: CASAKQGEGPRSNQPQHF.

The rearrangement uses TRBV7-9 and TRBJ1-2, with D tentatively TRBD1 (5 bases). V lost 0 bases and J 8 bases, leaving 19 bases between the germline ends. CDR1 is SEHNR, CDR2 FQNEAQ, per germline (reference sequence). The CDR3 is 16 amino acids. The CDR3 region is CASSLALSDSGVGYTF. In DNA form, the CDR3 reads TGTGCCAGCAGCTTAGCACTATCCGACAGTGGGGTAGGCTACACCTTC.

The chain employs TRBV7-9 and TRBJ2-7, with D hard to call. This CDR3 is 13 amino acids long. Germline CDR1 reads SEHNR; CDR2 reads FQNEAQ (reference sequence). V lost 1 base, J lost 2 bases, and 6 bases lay in between. Here the CDR3 reads CASSLEKAYEQYV. As DNA, the CDR3 is TGTGCCAGCAGCTTAGAGAAGGCCTACGAGCAGTACGTC.